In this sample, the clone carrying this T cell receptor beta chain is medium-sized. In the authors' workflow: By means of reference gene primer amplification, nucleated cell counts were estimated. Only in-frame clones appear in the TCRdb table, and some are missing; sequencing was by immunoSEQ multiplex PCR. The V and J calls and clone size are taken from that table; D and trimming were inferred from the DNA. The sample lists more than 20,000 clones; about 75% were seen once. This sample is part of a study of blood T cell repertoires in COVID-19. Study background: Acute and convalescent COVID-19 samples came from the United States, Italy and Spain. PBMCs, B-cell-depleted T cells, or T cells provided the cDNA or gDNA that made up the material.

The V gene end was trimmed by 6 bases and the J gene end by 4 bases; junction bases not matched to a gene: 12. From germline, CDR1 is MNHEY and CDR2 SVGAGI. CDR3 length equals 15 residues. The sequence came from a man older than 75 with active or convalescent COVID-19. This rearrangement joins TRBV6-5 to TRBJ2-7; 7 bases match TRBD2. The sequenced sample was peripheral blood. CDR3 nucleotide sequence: TGTGCCAGCAGGCTCCGGACTAGGGGTTTGTACGAGCAGTACTTC. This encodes CASRLRTRGLYEQYF.